This T cell receptor beta chain stems from a study of T cells in Graves' hyperthyroidism and ophthalmopathy. V shed 4 bases and J 3 bases; nucleotides not matched to a gene: 4. Germline lookup yields CDR1 LNHDA and CDR2 SQIVND (reference sequence). The CDR3 runs to 14 residues. Amplified regions were TCR beta CDR3 sequences from RNA transcripts. HTBI primers were used for first-round RT-PCR of the TCR CDR3. TCRdb independently ran MiXCR on the multiplex PCR reads; one entry per CDR3 protein. The sample includes 700,000 to 950,000 distinct CDR3 sequences, approximately 36% of them seen just once. The TCR comes from a woman aged 40 to 50 with Graves' hyperthyroidism. Sequencing was carried out using blood. This chain joins TRBV19 and TRBJ1-1; 8 bases are shared with TRBD1. DNA of the CDR3: TGTGCCAGTAGTAACCAGGGGGCGCACACTGAAGCTTTCTTT. Its translation is CASSNQGAHTEAFF. The whole variable domain, remainder taken from reference TRBV19 and TRBJ1-1, is DGGITQSPKYLFRKEGQNVTLSCEQNLNHDAMYWYRQDPGQGLRLIYYSQIVNDFQKGDIAEGYSVSREKKESFPLTVTSAQKNPTAFYLCASSNQGAHTEAFFGQGTRLTVV.